Shown below are 14 T cell receptor beta chains from a single sample sequenced in a study of blood T cell repertoires in COVID-19. Only in-frame clones appear in the TCRdb table, and some are missing; sequencing was by immunoSEQ multiplex PCR. The table records about 220,000 clones, about 88% of them present only once. The source material was PBMCs or T cells enriched from blood (not recorded which). The receptor set was obtained from a woman in her twenties or thirties who had recovered from COVID-19.

The chain links TRBV4-3 to TRBJ1-1; 10 bases are shared with TRBD1. Trimming removed 1 base from V and 5 bases from J; junction bases left unmatched: 4. Per the germline V gene, CDR1 is LGHNA and CDR2 is YSLEER. The CDR3 loop spans 15 amino acids. The CDR3: CASSQAGTGDTEAFF. The CDR3 region has the DNA TGCGCCAGCAGCCAAGCCGGGACAGGGGATACTGAAGCTTTCTTT.

The genes are TRBV6-5 and TRBJ2-3, with D unresolved. Germline V gives CDR1 MNHEY, CDR2 SVGAGI. V was pared by 10 bases and J by 5 bases, with 10 bases between. This CDR3 is 11 amino acids long. The CDR3 DNA follows: TGTGCCACCACAGTGCGAGATACGCAGTATTTT. It yields the protein CATTVRDTQYF.

CDR3 sequence reads: CASSPLGGNQPQHF. CDR3 nucleotide sequence: TGCGCCAGCAGCCCCCTAGGCGGCAATCAGCCCCAGCATTTT. The V call is TRBV5-1, the J call TRBJ1-5; no clear D gene. Germline V CDR1 and CDR2: SGHRS, YFSETQ. CDR3 size: 14 residues. The V end lost 4 bases, the J end lost 2 bases, and 10 bases lay between the germline ends.

The chain joins TRBV6-5 to TRBJ2-7, with D unclear. V lost 6 bases, J lost 5 bases, and 17 bases lay in between. The CDR3 length is 14 residues. CDR1 and CDR2 from the germline V gene are MNHEY and SVGAGI. This CDR3 reads CASSARIDIDEQYF. CDR3 bases: TGTGCCAGCAGCGCCAGGATAGATATCGACGAGCAGTACTTC.

Only a few counts were recorded for this clone. Other DNA sequences of this sample code for an identical CDR3. The chain recombines TRBV5-4 with TRBJ1-2; a possible D gene is TRBD1 (5 bases). The germline CDR1 and CDR2 sequences are SGHNT and YYREEE (reference sequence). Trimming removed 0 bases at V and 8 bases at J, with 11 bases between. CDR3 length equals 13 residues. The CDR3 loop is CASSLVAGDGYTF. CDR3 coding DNA: TGTGCCAGCAGCTTGGTGGCGGGGGACGGCTACACCTTC.

The CDR3 is CASSNTGQGAWEQYF. The CDR3 nucleotides are TGTGCCAGCAGCAACACGGGACAGGGGGCCTGGGAGCAGTACTTC. The chain joins TRBV7-6 to TRBJ2-7; TRBD1 matches 12 bases. The CDR3 is 15 amino acids. CDR1 SGHVS and CDR2 FNYEAQ come from the germline V gene. The V and J ends lost 5 bases and 7 bases, in that order; junction bases with no gene match: 9. Variable domain in full (rest from reference TRBV7-6 and TRBJ2-7): GAGVSQSPRYKVTKRGQDVALRCDPISGHVSLYWYRQALGQGPEFLTYFNYEAQQDKSGLPNDRFSAERPEGSISTLTIQRTEQRDSAMYRCASSNTGQGAWEQYFGPGTRLTVT.

V and J are TRBV21-1 and TRBJ2-7; the table's TRBD1 call for D was not verified on the DNA. TRBV21-1 is classified as a pseudogene. The CDR3 spans 14 residues. CDR3 amino acids: CASSWGDRVYEQYF. CDR3 nucleotide sequence: TGTGCCAGCAGCTGGGGAGACAGGGTTTACGAGCAGTACTTC.

The chain combines TRBV5-1 with TRBJ1-2, with D uncertain. V shed 4 bases and J shed 4 bases, with 14 bases lying between them. Germline V gene sequence: CDR1 SGHRS, CDR2 YFSETQ. This CDR3 has 14 residues. CDR3 DNA: TGCGCCAGCAGCGAACCAGGCACGGCCTATGGCTACACCTTC. Encoded protein: CASSEPGTAYGYTF.

This clone is a singleton in its sample. CDR3 nucleotide sequence: TGTGCCAGCAGCGTCAATCCCGGGACAGGGGCCTTCGGGGACACTGAAGCTTTCTTT. Its protein product is CASSVNPGTGAFGDTEAFF. The genes are TRBV9 and TRBJ1-1; TRBD1 aligns across 10 bases. Germline loops: CDR1 SGDLS, CDR2 YYNGEE. This CDR3 has 19 residues. The junction had 16 bases not matched to a gene; V was cut back by 2 bases and J by 3 bases.

This clone appeared many times. V gene TRBV6-5 combines with J gene TRBJ2-1, with D possibly being TRBD1 (6 bases). Trimming took 8 bases from V and 2 from J, leaving 13 bases between them. The CDR3 is 14 amino acids. Germline CDR1 and CDR2: MNHEY and SVGAGI. The CDR3 sequence is CASYRDTAYNEQFF. The CDR3 region has the DNA TGTGCCAGCTACCGGGACACTGCCTACAATGAGCAGTTCTTC.

This chain joins TRBV5-4 and TRBJ1-1, with a possible D match to TRBD1 (5 bases). The germline CDR1 and CDR2 sequences are SGHNT and YYREEE (reference sequence). The CDR3 sequence is 16 residues long. Trimming took 1 base from V and 0 from J, leaving 13 bases between them. Here the CDR3 reads CASSLPTGFMNTEAFF. In nucleotides, the CDR3 is TGTGCCAGCAGCTTGCCCACAGGATTTATGAACACTGAAGCTTTCTTT. Combining the CDR3 with reference TRBV5-4 and TRBJ1-1 gives the whole variable domain ETGVTQSPTHLIKTRGQQVTLRCSSQSGHNTVSWYQQALGQGPQFIFQYYREEENGRGNFPPRFSGLQFPNYSSELNVNALELDDSALYLCASSLPTGFMNTEAFFGQGTRLTVV.

The gene calls are TRBV19 and TRBJ2-1; TRBD2 matches 10 bases. The germline CDR1 and CDR2 sequences are LNHDA and SQIVND (reference sequence). The CDR3 runs to 17 residues. J lost 0 bases, V lost 4 bases, and 6 bases had no gene match. This CDR3 reads CASSRDSGGSSYNEQFF. The CDR3 nucleotides are TGTGCCAGTAGTAGAGATAGCGGGGGGAGCTCCTACAATGAGCAGTTCTTC.

The rearrangement links TRBV19 to TRBJ1-1, with a tentative D call TRBD1 (5 bases). This CDR3 contains 14 residues. Trimming removed 5 bases at V and 3 bases at J, with 13 bases between. Germline-derived CDR1 and CDR2 are LNHDA and SQIVND (reference sequence). This CDR3 is CASSWGGSDTEAFF. The CDR3 DNA reads as TGTGCCAGTAGTTGGGGGGGGTCGGACACTGAAGCTTTCTTT. The whole variable domain, remainder taken from reference TRBV19 and TRBJ1-1, is DGGITQSPKYLFRKEGQNVTLSCEQNLNHDAMYWYRQDPGQGLRLIYYSQIVNDFQKGDIAEGYSVSREKKESFPLTVTSAQKNPTAFYLCASSWGGSDTEAFFGQGTRLTVV.

V usage is TRBV6-5 and J usage is TRBJ2-7; the match to TRBD2 covers 8 bases. Trimming removed 6 bases from V and 4 bases from J; junction bases left unmatched: 11. Looked up from germline, CDR1 is MNHEY and CDR2 is SVGAGI. CDR3 length equals 15 residues. CDR3 protein: CASSLGGALKYEQYF. DNA for the CDR3: TGTGCCAGCAGCCTCGGGGGGGCGTTAAAGTACGAGCAGTACTTC.